This is a list of T cell receptor beta chains from one sample in a study of Ad26.COV2.S vaccination and SARS-CoV-2 variants. Repertoires were generated with immunoSEQ multiplex PCR, while TCRdb's copy carries only in-frame clones and drops some. This table holds approximately 400,000 clones, under 95% found once. Sample: peripheral blood, taken after recovery from COVID-19. Receptors originate from a human donor who had recovered from COVID-19. Both conserved end residues are part of each CDR3. Fields, in order: clone size, D gene, J gene, V gene, CDR3 protein, CDR3 DNA. A D gene is named only where the DNA matches it firmly. Size is stated for part of the rows, as once, few or many counts, or as a class when the clone is expanded.

-,-,TRBJ1-5,TRBV10-3,CAISEKGFNQPQHF,TGTGCCATCAGTGAGAAGGGTTTCAATCAGCCCCAGCATTTT
-,-,TRBJ2-1,TRBV6-5,CASSYVGNEQFF,TGTGCCAGCAGTTACGTCGGTAATGAGCAGTTCTTC
-,-,TRBJ2-1,TRBV12-5,CASGLVLAALGSYAVQFF,TGTGCTAGTGGTTTGGTATTGGCCGCTCTGGGTTCTTATGCCGTGCAGTTCTTC
-,-,TRBJ1-6,TRBV13,CASSFRQGGSPLHF,TGTGCCAGCAGCTTTCGGCAGGGCGGTTCACCCCTCCACTTT
-,TRBD1,TRBJ1-1,TRBV4-1,CASSQIGTENTEAFF,TGCGCCAGCAGCCAAATCGGGACAGAGAACACTGAAGCTTTCTTT
-,-,TRBJ2-7,TRBV2,CASSPDRTEKYQQYF,TGTGCCAGCAGTCCGGACCGGACTGAAAAATACCAGCAGTACTTC
-,TRBD1,TRBJ1-4,TRBV7-8,CASSRAGGINEKLFF,TGTGCCAGCAGCCGCGCAGGGGGGATCAATGAAAAACTGTTTTTT
-,TRBD2,TRBJ2-7,TRBV5-6,CASSLTRGGDFSYEQYF,TGTGCCAGCAGCTTAACGCGGGGAGGGGATTTCTCCTACGAGCAGTACTTC
-,TRBD1,TRBJ1-6,TRBV27,CASSFYGTGSLSYNSPLHF,TGTGCCAGCAGTTTTTATGGGACAGGGTCCCTCTCCTATAATTCACCCCTCCACTTT
-,-,TRBJ2-5,TRBV19,CASSIADEWGETQYF,TGTGCCAGTAGTATAGCCGACGAGTGGGGAGAGACCCAGTACTTC
-,-,TRBJ1-3,TRBV12-5,CASGPQGPGNTIYF,TGTGCTAGTGGTCCACAGGGACCTGGAAACACCATATATTTT
-,TRBD1,TRBJ1-2,TRBV7-2,CASSLGGTGTNYGYTF,TGTGCCAGCAGCTTAGGAGGGACAGGGACTAACTATGGCTACACCTTC
-,-,TRBJ1-2,TRBV5-5,CASSLSVQGNGYTF,TGTGCCAGCAGCTTGTCAGTCCAGGGGAATGGCTACACCTTC
-,TRBD1,TRBJ1-1,TRBV7-9,CASRPRQGLDTEAFF,TGTGCCAGCAGACCTAGACAGGGGTTGGACACTGAAGCTTTCTTT
-,TRBD1,TRBJ2-1,TRBV6-4,CASSRQGGNYNEQFF,TGTGCCAGCAGCCGACAGGGGGGAAATTACAATGAGCAGTTCTTC
-,-,TRBJ1-5,TRBV18,CASSPGRQGVRQPQHF,TGTGCCAGCTCACCAGGGAGGCAGGGTGTCCGCCAGCCCCAGCATTTT
-,-,TRBJ1-5,TRBV2,CASSELRARNQPQHF,TGTGCCAGCAGTGAACTCCGGGCCCGAAATCAGCCCCAGCATTTT
-,-,TRBJ2-1,TRBV29-1,CSGTGGFSHEQFF,TGCAGCGGCACGGGGGGCTTTTCTCATGAGCAGTTCTTC
-,-,TRBJ1-1,TRBV12-5,CASVLITEAFF,TGTGCTAGTGTCCTGATCACTGAAGCTTTCTTT
once,TRBD2,TRBJ2-7,TRBV18,CASSPGAGGTYEQYF,TGTGCCAGCTCACCCGGCGCGGGGGGCACCTACGAGCAGTACTTC
-,TRBD1,TRBJ2-7,TRBV5-4,CASSLSGQSIYEQYF,TGTGCCAGCAGCCTCTCGGGACAGTCAATCTACGAGCAGTACTTC
-,-,TRBJ2-1,TRBV5-1,CASSLATSASYNEQFF,TGCGCCAGCAGCTTGGCCACGTCAGCTTCCTACAATGAGCAGTTCTTC
-,TRBD1,TRBJ1-6,TRBV9,CASSAPVGQGGNSPLHF,TGTGCCAGCAGCGCCCCGGTCGGGCAGGGGGGCAATTCACCCCTCCACTTT
-,TRBD1,TRBJ1-2,TRBV5-4,CASSPGQGTGYTF,TGTGCCAGCAGCCCCGGACAGGGAACTGGCTACACCTTC
-,-,TRBJ2-1,TRBV7-9,CASSLASGDEQFF,TGTGCCAGCAGCTTAGCTAGCGGCGATGAGCAGTTCTTC
-,-,TRBJ2-7,TRBV3-1/TRBV3-2,CASSQLRGGGLGEQYF,TGTGCCAGCAGCCAACTCAGGGGGGGCGGACTGGGCGAGCAGTACTTC
-,-,TRBJ1-1,TRBV11-3,CASSSTPNTEAFF,TGTGCCAGCAGCTCAACTCCGAACACTGAAGCTTTCTTT
once,-,TRBJ2-1,TRBV7-2,CASRGSLLFF,TGTGCCAGCAGAGGGAGCCTCCTGTTCTTC
-,-,TRBJ2-3,TRBV25-1,CASSRRTDTQYF,TGTGCCAGCAGTCGACGCACAGATACGCAGTATTTT
-,-,TRBJ2-5,TRBV2,CASSEAGQTQETQYF,TGTGCCAGCAGTGAAGCGGGTCAGACCCAAGAGACCCAGTACTTC
-,TRBD1,TRBJ2-5,TRBV3-1/TRBV3-2,CASSKPGQQFQETQYF,TGTGCCAGCAGCAAACCGGGACAGCAGTTCCAAGAGACCCAGTACTTC
-,-,TRBJ2-1,TRBV12-3/TRBV12-4,CASSFTRLHEQFF,TGTGCCAGCAGTTTTACGCGCTTGCATGAGCAGTTCTTC
-,-,TRBJ2-7,TRBV29-1,CSVVGGLAYEQYF,TGCAGCGTTGTTGGGGGCCTTGCCTACGAGCAGTACTTC
-,-,TRBJ2-3,TRBV7-6,CASSFTGTDTQYF,TGTGCCAGCAGCTTTACAGGCACAGATACGCAGTATTTT
-,-,TRBJ2-1,TRBV4-1,CASSQVSEQFF,TGCGCCAGCAGCCAAGTGAGTGAGCAGTTCTTC
-,-,TRBJ1-1,TRBV3-1/TRBV3-2,CASSVGQNTEAFF,TGTGCCAGCAGCGTAGGACAGAACACTGAAGCTTTCTTT
-,-,TRBJ1-3,TRBV19,CASSMNSGSGNTIYF,TGTGCCAGTAGTATGAATTCAGGCTCTGGAAACACCATATATTTT
-,-,TRBJ1-4,TRBV4-2,CASSQDRAGREKLFF,TGTGCCAGCAGCCAAGACCGGGCAGGGCGGGAAAAACTGTTTTTT
-,TRBD1,TRBJ1-1,TRBV7-9,CASREMTGIFSAFF,TGTGCCAGCAGAGAGATGACAGGGATTTTTTCAGCTTTCTTT
once,-,TRBJ2-1,TRBV5-1,CASSLGLGNEQFF,TGCGCCAGCAGCTTGGGACTGGGCAATGAGCAGTTCTTC
-,-,TRBJ1-6,TRBV27,CASRPESSYNSPLHF,TGTGCCAGCAGGCCAGAGAGCTCCTATAATTCACCCCTCCACTTT
-,TRBD1,TRBJ1-1,TRBV5-1,CASSNTGVDTEAFF,TGCGCCAGCAGCAACACAGGGGTTGACACTGAAGCTTTCTTT
-,-,TRBJ2-7,TRBV9,CASSVGHTPLDEQYF,TGTGCCAGCAGCGTAGGTCACACACCCTTGGACGAGCAGTACTTC
-,-,TRBJ2-7,TRBV5-8,CASSPGTVGTPYEQYF,TGTGCCAGCAGCCCCGGTACCGTAGGGACTCCCTACGAGCAGTACTTC
-,-,TRBJ1-6,TRBV5-7,CASSLWGSPLHF,TGTGCCAGCAGCTTGTGGGGTTCACCCCTCCACTTT
-,-,TRBJ2-6,TRBV6-2/TRBV6-3,CASSYSEFSDSGANVLTF,TGTGCCAGCAGTTACTCGGAATTCAGTGATTCTGGGGCCAACGTCCTGACTTTC
few,TRBD1,TRBJ1-1,TRBV29-1,CSGRTGLNTEAFF,TGCAGCGGCCGGACAGGGCTGAACACTGAAGCTTTCTTT
-,-,TRBJ2-1,TRBV6-6,CASRTQGLGEQFF,TGTGCCAGCAGGACACAGGGTCTGGGTGAGCAGTTCTTC
-,TRBD2,TRBJ2-1,TRBV9,CASSVQGSGGAAEQFF,TGTGCCAGCAGCGTACAGGGTAGCGGGGGGGCCGCTGAGCAGTTCTTC
-,-,TRBJ2-3,TRBV7-8,CASTPPGGTDTQYF,TGTGCCAGCACCCCCCCCGGGGGCACAGATACGCAGTATTTT
-,-,TRBJ1-2,TRBV20-1,CSARGGGYTF,TGCAGTGCTAGGGGCGGAGGCTACACCTTC
-,TRBD1,TRBJ2-7,TRBV4-2,CASSQGRTGVHEQYF,TGTGCCAGCAGCCAAGGTAGGACAGGCGTCCACGAGCAGTACTTC
-,-,TRBJ1-1,TRBV18,CASSPRQLEAFF,TGTGCCAGCTCACCGCGCCAACTTGAAGCTTTCTTT